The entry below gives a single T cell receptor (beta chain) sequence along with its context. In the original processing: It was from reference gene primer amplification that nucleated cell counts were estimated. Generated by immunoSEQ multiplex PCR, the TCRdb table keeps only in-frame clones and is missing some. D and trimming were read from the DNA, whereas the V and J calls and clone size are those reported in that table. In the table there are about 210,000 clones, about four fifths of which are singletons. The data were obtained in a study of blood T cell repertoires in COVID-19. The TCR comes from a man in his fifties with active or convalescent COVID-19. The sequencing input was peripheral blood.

In nucleotides, the CDR3 is TGTGCCAGCAGAAAATCACACACTGGGGGGGGGCAAGAGACCCAGTACTTC. Its translation is CASRKSHTGGGQETQYF. The chain combines TRBV7-2 with TRBJ2-5; 7 bases match TRBD2. The germline V gene encodes CDR1 SGHTA and CDR2 FQGNSA. Losses at the gene ends were 6 bases for V and 2 bases for J; bases not matched to a gene: 15. This CDR3 region has 17 residues.